This TCR beta chain was obtained from a study of T cell responses to AZD1222 COVID-19 vaccine. The table came from immunoSEQ multiplex PCR; TCRdb's copy has only in-frame clones and leaves some out. The sample has over 120,000 clones; 80% to 90% are singletons. Regarding this clone: Its antigen is not known.

General observations from the study: After two AZD1222 doses, spike-specific TCR breadth and depth rose versus day 0. The donors showed a predominance of white British ancestry and of females, with possible underestimation of clonal diversity.

The material sequenced was peripheral blood, taken on day 0 of AZD1222 vaccination. The TCR sequence derives from an adult in good health.

The CDR3 DNA reads TGTGCCAGCTTCGCCAACAATGAGCAGTTCTTC. Amino acid sequence: CASFANNEQFF. V is TRBV28 and J is TRBJ2-1; D is unresolved. CDR1 is MDHEN, CDR2 SYDVKM, per germline. This CDR3 is 11 amino acids long. Trimming stripped 8 bases from V and 5 bases from J, with 7 bases between.